The sequence of this T cell receptor beta chain was determined in a study of T cell responses to AZD1222 COVID-19 vaccine. The CDR3 runs to 21 residues. The V and J ends lost 4 bases and 0 bases, in that order; junction bases with no gene match: 15. Assay used: immunoSEQ multiplex PCR; TCRdb lists only in-frame clones, some missing. Of tens of thousands of clones in the sample, roughly nine tenths were seen once. Notes on the study in general: Most donors were white British, females outnumbered males, and clonal diversity was possibly underestimated. Baseline seropositivity occurred in only a handful of AZD1222 recipients.

Second-dose timings of about 4 or about 12 weeks were pooled. Regarding this clone: Its antigen is still unknown.

Sequencing was performed on peripheral blood, taken 28 days after the second AZD1222 dose. This TCR came from an adult who received the AZD1222 COVID-19 vaccine. The rearrangement links TRBV23-1 to TRBJ2-6; TRBD1 matches 10 bases. TRBV23-1 is known as an ORF, though its function is uncertain. This CDR3 reads CASSPRDRGEVLVSGANVLTF. Written as DNA, the CDR3 is TGCGCCAGCAGTCCCCGGGACAGGGGTGAGGTATTGGTCTCTGGGGCCAACGTCCTGACTTTC.